This TCR beta chain was sequenced for a study of CDR3 diversity in severe acne (dated by TCRdb to between 2019 and 2020). Based on the germline V gene, the CDR1 and CDR2 sequences are MNHEY and SVGEGT. Reading from cysteine to phenylalanine, the CDR3 counts 15 amino acids. The CDR3 DNA has 45 bases and is translated from base 1. From V the trimming removes 0 bases and from J it removes 7 bases, while the gene matches leave 4 bases of the junction unaccounted for. Libraries were built with PCR. Sequenced using an Illumina HiSeq 2000. TCRdb took the public reads, trimmed them with fastp at Q25, ran MiXCR for clone calling and kept in-frame beta chains. Rows are combined by CDR3 protein, so each entry shows the most common genes and DNA. In all, the sample holds 97,000 or so distinct CDR3 sequences, and 51% of those were seen once. The leading ten clones occupy roughly an eighth of the sample. This clonotype came up a few times. Its cognate antigen has yet to be identified. Base qualities are not provided; no much larger clone lies one nucleotide away.

The source is a male donor with acne. The chain uses TRBV6-2 or TRBV6-3 and TRBJ2-7; TRBD2 matches 12 bases in the middle. Sequencing was done on a sample of blood. The nucleotides are TGTGCCAGCAGTTACTCGACTAGCGGGAGAGGGGAGCAGTACTTC. Protein translation: CASSYSTSGRGEQYF.